The 5 T cell receptor beta chains presented below share a single source sample, sequenced in a study of blood T cell repertoires in COVID-19. The assay was immunoSEQ multiplex PCR, and TCRdb's table has in-frame clones only and misses some. The sample contains some 91,000 clones, approximately 90% of which appear only once. The sequenced sample was peripheral blood. These TCRs come from a man in his fifties or sixties with acute or convalescent COVID-19.

The chain recombines TRBV7-8 with TRBJ1-2; no firm D call. This CDR3 is 15 amino acids long. CDR1 is SGHVS and CDR2 is FQNEAQ in the germline V gene. The V and J ends lost 5 bases and 4 bases respectively, with 17 bases between them. The CDR3 sequence: CASSLNGGRSYGYTF. DNA of the CDR3: TGTGCCAGCAGCCTAAACGGTGGGAGGAGCTATGGCTACACCTTC.

The DNA of the CDR3 is TGTGCCAGCAGCTTAGAGGGGTTAGCTAACTATGGCTACACCTTC. It specifies CASSLEGLANYGYTF. The V gene is TRBV7-2, the J gene TRBJ1-2; the D gene is possibly TRBD1 (5 bases). The CDR3 spans 15 residues. Trimming pared 1 base from V and 0 bases from J, leaving 9 bases between. Germline CDR1 reads SGHTA; CDR2 reads FQGNSA.

The chain uses TRBV7-6 and TRBJ2-2; TRBD2 aligns across 10 bases. CDR3 size: 16 residues. The J segment lost 0 bases and the V segment lost 7 bases, leaving 5 bases of the junction unmatched. Germline lookup yields CDR1 SGHVS and CDR2 FNYEAQ. Here the CDR3 DNA reads TGTGCCAGCACCACTAGCGGGGTTTCGAACACCGGGGAGCTGTTTTTT. It encodes CASTTSGVSNTGELFF.

This chain links TRBV14 with TRBJ2-5; possible D gene TRBD2, 6 bases. V shed 4 bases and J shed 2 bases, with 14 bases lying between them. CDR1 is SGHDN, CDR2 FVKESK, per germline. This CDR3 contains 15 residues. The CDR3 here is CASSRNGGVQETQYF. The CDR3 nucleotides are TGTGCCAGCAGCCGGAACGGAGGGGTTCAAGAGACCCAGTACTTC.

V usage is TRBV30 and J usage is TRBJ1-6; a weak D match, TRBD1 (6 bases). Between the trimmed V and J ends, which lost 4 bases and 9 bases, there was a span of 19 bases. The germline gives CDR1 GTSNPN, CDR2 SVGIG (reference sequence). This CDR3 is built from 15 residues. Here the CDR3 reads CAWTIGPGVTSPLHF. The DNA for the CDR3 is TGTGCCTGGACGATCGGGCCAGGGGTGACTTCACCCCTCCACTTT.